These 29 T cell receptor beta chains originate from one sample sequenced in a study of shared clonotypes between healthy human individuals. Data came from immunoSEQ multiplex PCR; TCRdb stores just in-frame clones and leaves some out. This repertoire shows about 700,000 clones, roughly 70% found once; its top ten account for approximately 1.7%. Sequencing input: memory CD4+ T cells sorted from blood. The subset: CD45RA-negative fraction. Receptors were obtained from a woman aged 25 to 39 in good health.

The J gene is TRBJ1-1, the V gene TRBV7-2; no clear D gene. CDR3 length: 13 amino acids. Looked up from germline, CDR1 is SGHTA and CDR2 is FQGNSA. V gave up 10 bases and J gave up 2 bases, with 14 bases separating them. CDR3 amino acids: CATTRRVNTEAFF. In nucleotides, the CDR3 is TGTGCCACCACGCGGCGGGTAAACACTGAAGCTTTCTTT. Filled out from reference TRBV7-2 and TRBJ1-1, the complete variable domain reads GAGVSQSPSNKVTEKGKDVELRCDPISGHTALYWYRQSLGQGLEFLIYFQGNSAPDKSGLPSDRFSAERTGGSVSTLTIQRTQQEDSAVYLCATTRRVNTEAFFGQGTRLTVV.

V and J are TRBV6-9 and TRBJ1-3; possibly TRBD1 for D (5 bases). V lost 7 bases, J lost 3 bases, and 13 bases lay in between. The CDR3 sequence is 14 residues long. CDR1 and CDR2 from the germline V gene are MNHGY and SVAAGI. DNA for the CDR3: TGTGCCAGCACCTTGGGGGTAGGTGGAAACACCATATATTTT. Residues: CASTLGVGGNTIYF.

V usage is TRBV28 and J usage is TRBJ2-3; tentatively, D is TRBD2 (5 bases). Germline V gives CDR1 MDHEN, CDR2 SYDVKM. The V end was cut by 6 bases, the J end by 5 bases, with 12 bases between. The CDR3 is made up of 13 amino acids. This chain's CDR3 is CASRVAHIDTQYF. The CDR3 DNA sequence: TGTGCCAGCAGAGTAGCGCACATAGATACGCAGTATTTT.

V gene TRBV11-2 combines with J gene TRBJ2-3, with D possibly TRBD1 on 6 matching bases. The CDR3 extends over 14 amino acids. Trimming stripped 6 bases from V and 2 bases from J, with 12 bases between. Germline CDR1 SGHAT, CDR2 FQNNGV. In DNA form, the CDR3 reads TGTGCCAGCAGTTCTGACAGGACCACAGATACGCAGTATTTT. Protein sequence: CASSSDRTTDTQYF.

CDR3 DNA: TGTGCCAGCAGTTTACTAGGGACAGGGGGCAAAAAGACCCAGTACTTC. Protein product: CASSLLGTGGKKTQYF. The chain carries TRBV27 and TRBJ2-5; 12 nucleotides align to TRBD1. This CDR3 contains 16 residues. Germline CDR1 MNHEY, CDR2 SMNVEV (reference sequence). The V segment lost 2 bases and the J segment 6 bases; nucleotides outside the gene matches: 7.

The chain links TRBV14 to TRBJ1-3, with 7 positions matching TRBD1. Germline values: CDR1 SGHDN, CDR2 FVKESK. With V trimmed by 5 bases and J by 4 bases, 8 bases remained unmatched. The CDR3 sequence is 15 residues long. CDR3: CASSYTRQGGNTIYF. CDR3 bases: TGTGCCAGCAGCTATACCAGACAGGGAGGAAACACCATATATTTT.

The rearrangement uses TRBV18 and TRBJ2-1; 7 positions match TRBD2. V lost 8 bases to trimming and J lost 6 bases; unmatched junction nucleotides: 13. The CDR3 is 15 amino acids. In germline, CDR1 is KGHSH, CDR2 LQKENI. CDR3 in amino acids: CASSQGAGVPNEQFF. CDR3 nucleotide sequence: TGTGCCAGCAGCCAAGGGGCGGGAGTCCCCAATGAGCAGTTCTTC.

This chain links TRBV10-3 with TRBJ2-7, with 8 bases that match TRBD2. The V gene end was trimmed by 0 bases and the J gene end by 3 bases; junction bases not matched to a gene: 7. CDR3 length: 16 residues. Germline V CDR1 and CDR2: ENHRY, SYGVKD. CDR3 bases: TGTGCCATCAGTGAGTCGCGGCTAGCGGGTTTCTACGAGCAGTACTTC. It encodes CAISESRLAGFYEQYF.

The V call is TRBV30, the J call TRBJ2-5, with a weak D call TRBD1 (6 bases). V dropped 0 bases and J dropped 2 bases, with 13 bases sitting between them. This CDR3 comprises 15 residues. Germline V gives CDR1 GTSNPN, CDR2 SVGIG (reference sequence). CDR3 sequence (DNA): TGTGCCTGGAGTGTCCTGGTGGGACAACAAGAGACCCAGTACTTC. The encoded protein is CAWSVLVGQQETQYF.

The chain combines TRBV5-1 with TRBJ1-4, with 7 bases identical to TRBD1. J lost 3 bases, V lost 5 bases, and 10 bases had no gene match. The CDR3 loop spans 16 amino acids. Germline CDR1 is SGHRS and CDR2 is YFSETQ. CDR3 in DNA: TGCGCCAGCAGGCGTGTATACAGGGGATCTAATGAAAAACTGTTTTTT. Its protein is CASRRVYRGSNEKLFF.

The chain combines TRBV4-1 with TRBJ1-1, with TRBD1 identical over 10 bases. This CDR3 region has 15 residues. Germline V gene sequence: CDR1 MGHRA, CDR2 YSYEKL. The J segment lost 4 bases and the V segment lost 4 bases, leaving 6 bases of the junction unmatched. In DNA form, the CDR3 reads TGCGCCAGCAGCCTACCTCGGACAGGGGGCACTGAAGCTTTCTTT. Encoded protein: CASSLPRTGGTEAFF.

The V gene is TRBV2, the J gene TRBJ2-3; D perhaps matches TRBD1 (6 bases). Trimming took 6 bases from V and 7 from J, leaving 17 bases between them. Germline loops: CDR1 SNHLY, CDR2 FYNNEI. The CDR3 is 14 amino acids. CDR3 region: CASSRDTAQNTQYF. The CDR3, as DNA: TGTGCCAGCAGCCGGGACACAGCACAGAATACGCAGTATTTT.

The V gene is TRBV11-1, the J gene TRBJ1-1; D is ambiguous. The CDR3 has 14 amino acids. The V end was cut by 2 bases, the J end by 1 base, with 8 bases between. Germline-derived CDR1 and CDR2 are SGHAT and FQDESV (reference sequence). This CDR3 reads CASSLRVANTEAFF. The CDR3 DNA follows: TGTGCCAGCAGCTTAAGGGTCGCGAACACTGAAGCTTTCTTT.

As concerns this clone: Other DNA sequences in the same sample also yield this CDR3. The chain recombines TRBV30 with TRBJ1-5, with 8 positions matching TRBD1. Germline CDR1 GTSNPN, CDR2 SVGIG (reference sequence). V gave up 5 bases and J gave up 4 bases; unmatched junction bases: 4. The CDR3 has 13 residues. This chain's CDR3 is CAWGTGGNQPQHF. CDR3 DNA: TGTGCCTGGGGCACAGGGGGAAATCAGCCCCAGCATTTT.

V gene TRBV6-6 combines with J gene TRBJ1-5, with D possibly matching TRBD1 (5 bases). The germline V and J ends were trimmed by 2 bases and 1 base, with 12 bases remaining between them. Germline-derived CDR1 and CDR2 are MNHNY and SVGAGI (reference sequence). The CDR3 runs 16 residues. CDR3 nucleotide sequence: TGTGCCAGCAGTTACGGAACAGGACTCAGCAATCAGCCCCAGCATTTT. Amino acids: CASSYGTGLSNQPQHF.

V gene TRBV29-1 combines with J gene TRBJ1-2; D is ambiguous. V was pared by 0 bases and J by 5 bases, with 7 bases between. The V gene's germline CDR1 is SQVTM and CDR2 ANQGSEA. This CDR3 region has 12 residues. CDR3 nucleotides: TGCAGCGTTGAAGAAACCCCTTATGGCTACACCTTC. It is translated as CSVEETPYGYTF.

The V and J genes are TRBV28 and TRBJ2-1; 7 nucleotides agree with TRBD2. This CDR3 has 14 amino acids. V dropped 7 bases and J dropped 0; count of bases not matched to a gene: 3. Germline CDR1 is MDHEN and CDR2 is SYDVKM. CDR3 region: CASTRGGSYNEQFF. As DNA, the CDR3 is TGTGCCAGCACCCGCGGGGGCTCCTACAATGAGCAGTTCTTC.

This clone was seen ten or more times. The chain carries TRBV6-1 and TRBJ2-5; a weak D match, TRBD1 (5 bases). CDR3 length: 13 residues. Germline CDR1 reads MNHNS; CDR2 reads SASEGT. V lost 4 bases, J lost 5 bases, and 11 bases lay in between. The DNA of the CDR3 is TGTGCCAGCAGTGTAGTGGGGCAGGAGACCCAGTACTTC. Amino acids: CASSVVGQETQYF.

V gene TRBV7-2 combines with J gene TRBJ1-5; TRBD1 matches 8 bases. V was pared by 5 bases and J by 7 bases, with 10 bases of the junction left unmatched. Germline assignment: CDR1 SGHTA and CDR2 FQGNSA. This CDR3 region has 15 residues. This CDR3 reads CASSPQGAGEQPQHF. CDR3 bases: TGTGCCAGCAGCCCGCAGGGGGCCGGAGAGCAGCCCCAGCATTTT.

The rearrangement joins TRBV5-1 to TRBJ2-1; 8 bases match TRBD1. Germline-derived CDR1 and CDR2 are SGHRS and YFSETQ. The trim removed 5 bases at V and 4 bases at J, leaving 5 bases unmatched. CDR3 length equals 14 residues. The CDR3 protein is CASRGQAMYNEQFF. The CDR3 bases are TGCGCCAGCAGGGGACAGGCCATGTACAATGAGCAGTTCTTC. Looking up the rest from reference TRBV5-1 and TRBJ2-1 gives the full variable domain: KAGVTQTPRYLIKTRGQQVTLSCSPISGHRSVSWYQQTPGQGLQFLFEYFSETQRNKGNFPGRFSGRQFSNSRSEMNVSTLELGDSALYLCASRGQAMYNEQFFGPGTRLTVL.

In this sample, this clone turned up a few times. This chain links TRBV7-9 with TRBJ2-5, with a weak D call TRBD2 (6 bases). The V gene lost 8 bases and the J gene lost 5 bases, with 18 bases spanning the gap. The length of the CDR3 is 14 residues. In germline, CDR1 is SEHNR, CDR2 FQNEAQ (reference sequence). The CDR3 DNA reads as TGTGCCAGCTCCGCCGGGACTGGGGGGGAGACCCAGTACTTC. The encoded protein is CASSAGTGGETQYF. Based on the CDR3 plus reference TRBV7-9 and TRBJ2-5, the full variable domain is DTGVSQNPRHKITKRGQNVTFRCDPISEHNRLYWYRQTLGQGPEFLTYFQNEAQLEKSRLLSDRFSAERPKGSFSTLEIQRTEQGDSAMYLCASSAGTGGETQYFGPGTRLLVL.

The gene calls are TRBV28 and TRBJ2-3; D is uncertain. CDR3 length: 15 amino acids. The ends were cut back, 4 bases at V and 11 bases at J, with 22 bases in the middle. Germline V gene lookup returns CDR1 MDHEN and CDR2 SYDVKM. The CDR3 DNA reads TGTGCCAGCAGTTCCCGCCGGGTCCGGAAAATGGAGCAGTATTTT. Encoded protein: CASSSRRVRKMEQYF.

V usage is TRBV18 and J usage is TRBJ2-3; 7 bases fit TRBD1. The length of the CDR3 is 15 residues. CDR1 is KGHSH, CDR2 LQKENI, per germline. J was trimmed by 2 bases and V by 6 bases; bases with no gene match: 8. CDR3 protein: CASSAGQASTDTQYF. The DNA for the CDR3 is TGTGCCAGCTCCGCAGGACAGGCCTCCACAGATACGCAGTATTTT.

The table lists this clone with a few counts. This chain connects TRBV19 to TRBJ2-3; 9 bases fit TRBD2. CDR3 length: 16 amino acids. The ends lost 5 bases at V and 0 bases at J; junction bases unmatched: 6. CDR1 is LNHDA and CDR2 is SQIVND in the germline V gene (reference sequence). CDR3 residues: CASSPRLAGSTDTQYF. CDR3 nucleotide sequence: TGTGCCAGTAGTCCGCGTCTAGCGGGAAGCACAGATACGCAGTATTTT.

This clone was recorded a few times. The chain links TRBV2 to TRBJ1-2; D might be TRBD1 (5 bases). There are 15 residues in the CDR3. The germline gives CDR1 SNHLY, CDR2 FYNNEI. Trimming took 5 bases from V and 8 from J, leaving 21 bases between them. DNA of the CDR3: TGTGCCAGCAGTCCACTTGCCGGGACTCGGTCGGGCTACACCTTC. It specifies CASSPLAGTRSGYTF.

The chain uses TRBV27 and TRBJ2-1, with D perhaps matching TRBD2 (6 bases). Germline V lookup: CDR1 MNHEY, CDR2 SMNVEV (reference sequence). Trimming cost V 8 bases and J 9 bases, with 17 bases left between them. The length of the CDR3 is 13 residues. CDR3 protein: CASGSLALGEQFF. The CDR3 DNA reads as TGTGCCAGCGGAAGTCTAGCGTTGGGTGAGCAGTTCTTC.

This clone was seen more than once but under ten times. The chain couples TRBV28 to TRBJ1-2, with 12 bases fitting TRBD1. Germline values: CDR1 MDHEN, CDR2 SYDVKM. The CDR3 length is 17 residues. Losses at the gene ends were 6 bases for V and 6 bases for J; bases not matched to a gene: 14. CDR3 in amino acids: CASSDSLGTGGGDGYTF. The CDR3 DNA is TGTGCCAGCAGCGACTCACTCGGGACAGGGGGCGGCGATGGCTACACCTTC.

The table lists this clone with a count of one. V is TRBV9 and J is TRBJ2-3; unclear D gene. The CDR3 is 12 residues long. Germline assignment: CDR1 SGDLS and CDR2 YYNGEE. Trimming pared 2 bases from V and 5 bases from J, leaving 6 bases between. CDR3 bases: TGTGCCAGCAGCGTGTCGGAAGATACGCAGTATTTT. It is translated as CASSVSEDTQYF.

The chain links TRBV4-1 to TRBJ2-3; 10 positions match TRBD1. Trimming at V came to 6 bases and at J to 4 bases, leaving 7 bases not matched to a gene. CDR1 MGHRA and CDR2 YSYEKL come from the germline V gene. This CDR3 spans 15 amino acids. This CDR3 is CASRRTGGISDTQYF. In DNA form, the CDR3 reads TGCGCCAGCAGACGGACAGGGGGTATTTCAGATACGCAGTATTTT.